This passage covers 22 T cell receptor beta chains from one sample sequenced in a study of identical twins. TCRdb itself ran the 5' RACE reads through MiXCR, one entry per CDR3 protein. The sample has a few hundred thousand distinct CDR3 sequences, roughly 9.9% seen once. These data also featured in a second study, about yellow fever vaccine responses in identical twins.

Sequenced sample: PBMCs. Receptors were obtained from a woman younger than 30 in good health.

This clonotype has just a few counts. The chain links TRBV12-3 or TRBV12-4 to TRBJ2-2, with 8 bases identical to TRBD2. V shed 6 bases and J 4 bases; nucleotides not matched to a gene: 7. This CDR3 has 15 amino acids. CDR3 region: CASRPRGGGTGELFF. CDR3 coding DNA: TGTGCCAGCAGGCCACGGGGGGGCGGCACCGGGGAGCTGTTTTTT.

Ten or more counts support this clonotype. The chain carries TRBV7-9 and TRBJ1-4; TRBD1 matches at 7 bases. V was pared by 5 bases and J by 8 bases, with 8 bases of the junction left unmatched. Per the germline V gene, CDR1 is SEHNR and CDR2 is FQNEAQ (reference sequence). CDR3 size: 14 residues. This CDR3 reads CASSKQGPQEKLFF. The CDR3 nucleotides are TGTGCCAGCAGCAAACAGGGGCCGCAGGAAAAACTGTTTTTT.

This clonotype was recorded many times. The V call is TRBV6-2 or TRBV6-3, the J call TRBJ2-7; D gene uncertain. There are 13 residues in the CDR3. V was shortened by 5 bases and J by 2 bases, with 10 bases between the two germline ends. CDR1 is MNHEY and CDR2 is SVGEGT in the germline V gene. The CDR3 sequence: CASSLTVAYEQYF. The CDR3 DNA sequence: TGTGCCAGCAGTCTAACGGTTGCCTACGAGCAGTACTTC.

This clonotype appeared a few times. The chain joins TRBV9 to TRBJ2-7; D gene uncertain. Trimming shortened V by 0 bases and J by 1 base, and 5 bases separated the two germline ends. This CDR3 has 13 residues. Germline V CDR1 and CDR2: SGDLS, YYNGEE. CDR3 coding DNA: TGTGCCAGCAGCGTAGACCCTTCCTACGAGCAGTACTTC. This translates into CASSVDPSYEQYF.

This clonotype occurred a few times. The V and J genes are TRBV11-2 and TRBJ2-5; 11 bases agree with TRBD1. The CDR3 has 15 amino acids. Unmatched junction bases numbered 4, after V lost 5 bases and J lost 2 bases. Germline V gives CDR1 SGHAT, CDR2 FQNNGV. For the CDR3, the DNA is TGTGCCAGCAGCCCCGGGACAGGGGGTCAAGAGACCCAGTACTTC. Translated, it gives CASSPGTGGQETQYF. Complete variable domain (other parts from reference TRBV11-2 and TRBJ2-5): EAGVAQSPRYKIIEKRQSVAFWCNPISGHATLYWYQQILGQGPKLLIQFQNNGVVDDSQLPKDRFSAERLKGVDSTLKIQPAKLEDSAVYLCASSPGTGGQETQYFGPGTRLLVL.

This clonotype was counted only a few times. This chain connects TRBV6-1 to TRBJ2-7, with D uncertain. V was pared by 0 bases and J by 3 bases, with 15 bases between. This CDR3 has 16 amino acids. The germline V gene encodes CDR1 MNHNS and CDR2 SASEGT. In DNA, the CDR3 is TGTGCCAGCAGTGAAGCCCAGACGCGTCCTCTCTACGAGCAGTACTTC. This encodes CASSEAQTRPLYEQYF.

In its sample, this clonotype was seen a few times. This chain links TRBV7-2 with TRBJ1-5; unclear D gene. The germline V gene encodes CDR1 SGHTA and CDR2 FQGNSA. Trimming removed 4 bases at V and 3 bases at J, with 10 bases between. The CDR3 spans 14 residues. CDR3 residues: CASSSTTANQPQHF. The CDR3 nucleotides read TGTGCCAGCAGCTCGACTACCGCCAATCAGCCCCAGCATTTT.

The genes are TRBV7-9 and TRBJ2-5, with 8 bases that match TRBD2. Germline trimming cut 7 bases from V and 5 bases from J; bases unmatched to any gene: 18. This CDR3 is built from 17 residues. The germline V gene has CDR1 SEHNR and CDR2 FQNEAQ (reference sequence). CDR3 in DNA: TGTGCCAGCAAAGAGGTCCTTAGCGGGGTCTTCGGGGAGACCCAGTACTTC. This codes for CASKEVLSGVFGETQYF.

This clonotype was recorded at least ten times. The V and J genes are TRBV28 and TRBJ1-6, with 7 nucleotides matching TRBD1. The CDR3 runs to 14 residues. Germline V gene sequence: CDR1 MDHEN, CDR2 SYDVKM. The V gene end was trimmed by 3 bases and the J gene end by 9 bases; junction bases not matched to a gene: 5. The DNA for the CDR3 is TGTGCCAGCAGTTTTGAACAGGGGCGTTCACCCCTCCACTTT. This gives the protein CASSFEQGRSPLHF.

This clonotype has a handful of counts. This chain links TRBV7-2 with TRBJ2-7; unclear D gene. CDR1 and CDR2 (germline): SGHTA, FQGNSA. The V and J ends lost 5 bases and 3 bases respectively, with 14 bases between them. CDR3 size: 14 residues. The CDR3 DNA reads TGTGCCAGCAGCCGACCCGGGCCCCTCTACGAGCAGTACTTC. This sequence encodes CASSRPGPLYEQYF.

This rearrangement joins TRBV5-1 to TRBJ1-1; 8 bases fit TRBD1. This CDR3 region has 15 residues. J was trimmed by 5 bases and V by 4 bases; bases with no gene match: 10. Looked up from germline, CDR1 is SGHRS and CDR2 is YFSETQ. CDR3: CASSPSTGVRTEAFF. The CDR3 nucleotides are TGCGCCAGCAGCCCCTCGACAGGGGTTAGAACTGAAGCTTTCTTT. Complete variable domain (other parts from reference TRBV5-1 and TRBJ1-1): KAGVTQTPRYLIKTRGQQVTLSCSPISGHRSVSWYQQTPGQGLQFLFEYFSETQRNKGNFPGRFSGRQFSNSRSEMNVSTLELGDSALYLCASSPSTGVRTEAFFGQGTRLTVV.

The J gene is TRBJ1-6, the V gene TRBV12-3 or TRBV12-4, with a possible D match to TRBD1 (6 bases). The ends were cut back, 1 base at V and 6 bases at J, with 10 bases in the middle. CDR3 length: 15 amino acids. The CDR3 region is CASSLGGLGNSPLHF. The CDR3 DNA is TGTGCCAGCAGTTTAGGGGGGCTAGGTAATTCACCCCTCCACTTT.

The chain recombines TRBV7-6 with TRBJ2-3; 7 bases are a match to TRBD2. This CDR3 spans 16 amino acids. Germline V gene data show CDR1 as SGHVS and CDR2 as FNYEAQ. The ends lost 4 bases at V and 2 bases at J; junction bases unmatched: 9. Written as DNA, the CDR3 is TGTGCCAGCAGCTCCCTCCGGGCGGGAGCCACAGATACGCAGTATTTT. It yields the protein CASSSLRAGATDTQYF.

This clonotype was counted a few times. As DNA, the CDR3 is TGTGCCAGCAGCCCCCGAGGGGGTGGGACCCCGTCCTACAATGAGCAGTTCTTC. As protein: CASSPRGGGTPSYNEQFF. The V call is TRBV11-2, the J call TRBJ2-1; TRBD1 is a possible D gene (6 bases). V dropped 5 bases and J dropped 1 base, with 21 bases sitting between them. The CDR3 covers 18 residues. Germline CDR1 and CDR2: SGHAT and FQNNGV. The complete variable domain, with remaining parts taken from reference TRBV11-2 and TRBJ2-1, reads EAGVAQSPRYKIIEKRQSVAFWCNPISGHATLYWYQQILGQGPKLLIQFQNNGVVDDSQLPKDRFSAERLKGVDSTLKIQPAKLEDSAVYLCASSPRGGGTPSYNEQFFGPGTRLTVL.

This clonotype was picked up a small number of times. The chain is built from TRBV6-2 or TRBV6-3 and TRBJ1-1; D unresolved. Germline assignment: CDR1 MNHEY and CDR2 SVGEGT. V shed 5 bases and J shed 0 bases, with 10 bases lying between them. There are 14 residues in the CDR3. CDR3 bases: TGTGCCAGCAGTCCCCTGCGGATGAACACTGAAGCTTTCTTT. Translated: CASSPLRMNTEAFF.

The chain joins TRBV5-1 to TRBJ1-2; TRBD1 matches 8 bases. The CDR3 totals 13 residues. The V gene's germline CDR1 is SGHRS and CDR2 YFSETQ. The junction had 8 bases not matched to a gene; V was cut back by 5 bases and J by 8 bases. This chain's CDR3 is CASSIQGAQGYTF. CDR3 DNA sequence: TGCGCCAGCAGTATTCAGGGGGCACAGGGCTACACCTTC.

This clonotype has a handful of counts. The J gene is TRBJ2-7, the V gene TRBV20-1; TRBD2 might be the D (5 bases). The CDR3 is 15 amino acids. V lost 0 bases and J 0 bases, leaving 12 bases between the germline ends. CDR1 is DFQATT and CDR2 is SNEGSKA in the germline V gene (reference sequence). Here the CDR3 reads CSARDRRVPSYEQYF. In DNA form, the CDR3 reads TGCAGTGCTAGAGATAGGCGGGTCCCCTCCTACGAGCAGTACTTC.

This clonotype showed up many times. The rearrangement links TRBV6-5 to TRBJ1-1; D remains ambiguous. CDR1 and CDR2 (germline): MNHEY, SVGAGI. Trimming removed 8 bases at V and 3 bases at J, with 10 bases between. There are 12 residues in the CDR3. CDR3 in DNA: TGTGCCAGCGCCAACGGGTACACTGAAGCTTTCTTT. It specifies CASANGYTEAFF.

In its sample, this clonotype was seen a few times. The chain employs TRBV7-9 and TRBJ1-5; a weak D match, TRBD1 (6 bases). Per germline, CDR1 SEHNR and CDR2 FQNEAQ (reference sequence). Between the trimmed V and J ends, which lost 3 bases and 5 bases, there was a span of 11 bases. The CDR3 totals 14 residues. CDR3 sequence reads: CASSFGGRDQPQHF. The CDR3 DNA reads as TGTGCCAGCAGCTTCGGGGGGCGTGATCAGCCCCAGCATTTT.

The chain combines TRBV27 with TRBJ1-2, with D unresolved. In germline, CDR1 is MNHEY, CDR2 SMNVEV (reference sequence). This CDR3 region has 14 residues. V was trimmed by 5 bases and J by 2 bases, leaving 12 bases between them. CDR3 in amino acids: CASSPTRPNYGYTF. DNA for the CDR3: TGTGCCAGCAGTCCGACAAGGCCCAACTATGGCTACACCTTC.

This clonotype was found many times. In nucleotides, the CDR3 is TGTGCCAGCTCACCACCAAGACAGGGTGGATATGGCTACACCTTC. Its protein product is CASSPPRQGGYGYTF. This sequence joins TRBV18 and TRBJ1-2, with 7 bases identical to TRBD1. The CDR3 consists of 15 residues. Germline loops: CDR1 KGHSH, CDR2 LQKENI. After removal of 0 bases from V and 5 bases from J, the junction contained 6 bases not matched to a gene.

This clonotype was seen a handful of times. The V and J genes are TRBV5-4 and TRBJ2-5; 10 bases agree with TRBD2. This CDR3 is 15 amino acids long. V was clipped by 4 bases and J by 3 bases; unmatched bases: 6. Germline V gives CDR1 SGHNT, CDR2 YYREEE (reference sequence). The CDR3 loop reads CASSRSGGAEETQYF. The CDR3 DNA reads as TGTGCCAGCAGCCGGAGCGGGGGGGCCGAAGAGACCCAGTACTTC. The full variable domain, with the rest looked up from reference TRBV5-4 and TRBJ2-5, is ETGVTQSPTHLIKTRGQQVTLRCSSQSGHNTVSWYQQALGQGPQFIFQYYREEENGRGNFPPRFSGLQFPNYSSELNVNALELDDSALYLCASSRSGGAEETQYFGPGTRLLVL.